This T cell receptor (beta chain) is from a study of cytomegalovirus exposure and HLA in healthy donors. Primers included in the PCR were 60 Vbeta and 13 Jbeta primers. Assay used: immunoSEQ multiplex PCR; TCRdb lists only in-frame clones, some missing. Here the sample spans around 120,000 clones, roughly four fifths being singletons. To note about this clone: Its specificity is unknown.

General observations from the study: As was reported, the HLA-A and HLA-B alleles of most subjects were accurately predicted from TCR beta sequences.

This receptor was obtained from a woman aged 25-40 years in good health and CMV-seropositive. The sequenced sample was PBMCs.

CDR3 bases: TGTGCCAGCAGGGATGGGACTGTCTATGGCTACACCTTC. This translates into CASRDGTVYGYTF. The chain links TRBV7-2 to TRBJ1-2; TRBD1 is a possible D gene (5 bases). The CDR3 is 13 amino acids. CDR1 SGHTA and CDR2 FQGNSA come from the germline V gene. V lost 6 bases, J lost 4 bases, and 12 bases lay in between.